The rows below give T cell receptor beta chains drawn from one sample of a study of blood T cell repertoires in COVID-19. This table comes from immunoSEQ multiplex PCR, and its TCRdb copy is limited to in-frame clones, with some not included. The data show 180,000 or so clones, with over 80% seen just once and 10% to 15% held by the top ten. The sequencing input was PBMCs or T cells enriched from blood (not recorded which). The receptor set was obtained from an older woman who had recovered from COVID-19. Each CDR3 is given with its conserved first and last residue. A D gene is named only where the DNA matches it firmly. Size tells how often a clone was seen (once, few, many) or the class of an expanded clone, and some rows leave it out.

J,D,V,size,DNA,CDR3
TRBJ2-2,-,TRBV5-1,-,TGCGCCAGCAGCCAAGGGACTGGTCCGGGCACCGGGGAGCTGTTTTTT,CASSQGTGPGTGELFF
TRBJ2-1,-,TRBV12-5,-,TGTGCTAGTGGTTTGATCCGGGGCCTGACAGGAGATGAGCAGTTCTTC,CASGLIRGLTGDEQFF
TRBJ1-3,-,TRBV27,-,TGTGCCAGCCCATTCATTAGCTCTGGAAACACCATATATTTT,CASPFISSGNTIYF
TRBJ2-7,TRBD2,TRBV4-2,-,TGTGCCAGCAGCCAACTAGCGGGACGGCAAAGCTCCTACGAGCAGTACTTC,CASSQLAGRQSSYEQYF
TRBJ2-2,TRBD2,TRBV9,-,TGTGCCAGCAGCGTAGAACTAGCGGGAGTTGCCGGGGAGCTGTTTTTT,CASSVELAGVAGELFF
TRBJ1-3,-,TRBV11-2,-,TGTGCCAGCAGCGGGTGGGCCTCTGGAAACACCATATATTTT,CASSGWASGNTIYF
TRBJ2-5,-,TRBV25-1,few,TGTGCCAGCACCCCCGGCGGTGGAGAGACCCAGTACTTC,CASTPGGGETQYF
TRBJ2-7,TRBD2,TRBV18,-,TGTGCCACCTCGGGACTAGCGGGAGAAGAGCAGTACTTC,CATSGLAGEEQYF
TRBJ1-1,-,TRBV3-1/TRBV3-2,-,TGTGCCAGCAGCCCGGCCAGGGTGGCCTCTGAAGCTTTCTTT,CASSPARVASEAFF
TRBJ1-1,-,TRBV30,once,TGTGCCTGGAGCCTTGGCCAGGGGAACACTGAAGCTTTCTTT,CAWSLGQGNTEAFF
TRBJ2-1,-,TRBV2,once,TGTGCCAGCGGCGGGAAGACCTACAATGAGCAGTTCTTC,CASGGKTYNEQFF
TRBJ2-7,TRBD2,TRBV28,-,TGTGCCAGCAGCACCCTGGGGACTAGCGTGGAGATGGGGTACTTC,CASSTLGTSVEMGYF
TRBJ1-2,TRBD1,TRBV2,-,TGTGCCAGCAGTGGAACCGGGACAGTCTCACTCTATGGCTACACCTTC,CASSGTGTVSLYGYTF
TRBJ2-1,TRBD2,TRBV28,-,TGTGCCAGCCGACTAGCGGGAAGCTCCTACAATGAGCAGTTCTTC,CASRLAGSSYNEQFF
TRBJ1-1,TRBD1,TRBV28,-,TGTGCCAGCACCTCCTGGACAGGGTGGGCGGACACTGAAGCTTTCTTT,CASTSWTGWADTEAFF
TRBJ1-4,-,TRBV7-9,-,TGTGCCAGCAGCTTCGGCGGTGAAAAACTGTTTTTT,CASSFGGEKLFF
TRBJ1-4,-,TRBV5-5,-,TGTGCCAGCAGCCCCACCGCGGCTAATGAAAAACTGTTTTTT,CASSPTAANEKLFF
TRBJ2-7,TRBD1,TRBV27,-,TGTGCCAGCAGGGCAGGGGGCAGGGAGCAGTACTTC,CASRAGGREQYF
TRBJ2-6,-,TRBV19,-,TGTGCCAGTACCGCCAGGGGTAGCTCTGGGGCCAACGTCCTGACTTTC,CASTARGSSGANVLTF
TRBJ2-7,-,TRBV27,-,TGTGCCAGCAGTCTACTACAGGGAGCCGAGCAGTACTTC,CASSLLQGAEQYF
TRBJ2-1,TRBD2,TRBV7-6,-,TGTGCCAGCAGCTTAGCGCCGGCTAGCGGGGGCAATGAGCAGTTCTTC,CASSLAPASGGNEQFF
TRBJ1-1,-,TRBV19,-,TGTGCCAGAAACAGCACTGAAGCTTTCTTT,CARNSTEAFF
TRBJ2-1,-,TRBV2,-,TGTGCCAGCAGTGAATTCGGTTCCTACAATGAGCAGTTCTTC,CASSEFGSYNEQFF
TRBJ2-7,-,TRBV29-1,once,TGCAGCGGGCGTAACGGGCGGGGCGAGCAGTACTTC,CSGRNGRGEQYF
TRBJ2-5,TRBD2,TRBV18,-,TGTGCCAGCTCACCACCCAAGGGGACTAACCAAGAGACCCAGTACTTC,CASSPPKGTNQETQYF
TRBJ1-6,-,TRBV30,once,TGTGCCTGGAGGGTACAGGGCTTTAATTCACCCCTCCACTTT,CAWRVQGFNSPLHF
TRBJ1-1,-,TRBV7-3,-,TGTGCCAGCAGCTTAAGCCCAGGTGGTGAAGCTTTCTTT,CASSLSPGGEAFF
TRBJ2-7,TRBD2,TRBV7-9,-,TGTGCCAGCAGCCCCCCGGCTAGCGGATCCTACGAGCAGTACTTC,CASSPPASGSYEQYF
TRBJ1-5,-,TRBV5-1,-,TGCGCCAGCAGCTCGGGACACAATCAGCCCCAGCATTTT,CASSSGHNQPQHF